Shown below are 2 T cell receptor beta chains from a single sample sequenced in a study of T cells after posttransplantation cyclophosphamide. Using immunoSEQ multiplex PCR, the repertoire was profiled, and TCRdb retains in-frame clones only, with some absent. The profile shows tens of thousands of clones, almost 95% of them singletons. Material: PBMCs. These receptors were obtained from a woman aged 45-65 years in good health and a related stem cell transplant donor.

The sample holds one count of this clone. This chain connects TRBV6-5 to TRBJ2-1, with 9 bases identical to TRBD2. The germline gives CDR1 MNHEY, CDR2 SVGAGI. The length of the CDR3 is 15 residues. V lost 6 bases and J lost 1; bases outside the gene matches: 4. CDR3 region: CASSRSGGSYNEQFF. The CDR3 DNA sequence: TGTGCCAGCAGCCGAAGCGGGGGGTCCTACAATGAGCAGTTCTTC.

This clone was detected once. The V and J genes are TRBV19 and TRBJ2-2; 7 nucleotides agree with TRBD2. V was clipped by 4 bases and J by 8 bases; unmatched bases: 16. This CDR3 has 17 residues. Germline CDR1 reads LNHDA; CDR2 reads SQIVND (reference sequence). The CDR3 nucleotides read TGTGCCAGTAGTAGCGAAGTCGCGGGAGCCTCCTCAGGGGAGCTGTTTTTT. As protein: CASSSEVAGASSGELFF.